The 27 T cell receptor beta chains below come from one sample, sequenced in a study of blood T cell repertoires in COVID-19. Clones were sequenced by immunoSEQ multiplex PCR, and TCRdb holds only the in-frame ones, with some missing. The sample has 150,000 to 250,000 clones; 94% are singletons. The source material was peripheral blood. These receptors all stem from a man aged 25 to 45 with COVID-19, enrolled during active disease.

This chain joins TRBV5-6 and TRBJ1-2; 8 nucleotides line up with TRBD1. With 3 bases clipped from V and 2 bases from J, the junction kept 6 bases outside the gene matches. The CDR3 spans 15 residues. Germline-derived CDR1 and CDR2 are SGHDT and YYEEEE. CDR3 in amino acids: CASSSANRGNYGYTF. The DNA for the CDR3 is TGTGCCAGCAGCTCAGCTAACAGGGGGAACTATGGCTACACCTTC.

This rearrangement joins TRBV6-6 to TRBJ2-1; 13 bases match TRBD2. Looked up from germline, CDR1 is MNHNY and CDR2 is SVGAGI (reference sequence). The CDR3 sequence is 15 residues long. The V gene end was trimmed by 6 bases and the J gene end by 6 bases; junction bases not matched to a gene: 5. The DNA of the CDR3 is TGTGCCAGCAGAACTACTAGCGGGGGGGCCAATGAGCAGTTCTTC. Translated: CASRTTSGGANEQFF.

The chain combines TRBV27 with TRBJ2-1; 10 positions match TRBD2. J lost 7 bases, V lost 5 bases, and 8 bases had no gene match. The CDR3 runs 15 residues. CDR1 and CDR2 from the germline V gene are MNHEY and SMNVEV (reference sequence). Written as DNA, the CDR3 is TGTGCCAGCAGTCGAACTGGGGGACTAGCGAATGAGCAGTTCTTC. Protein sequence: CASSRTGGLANEQFF.

The chain links TRBV6-2 or TRBV6-3 to TRBJ2-7; TRBD2 agrees at 10 bases. V shed 3 bases, J shed 4 bases, and the junction held 3 bases outside the gene matches. Per the germline V gene, CDR1 is MNHEY and CDR2 is SVGEGT. This CDR3 comprises 14 residues. CDR3 bases: TGTGCCAGCAGTTATAGCGGGGGGAGATACGAGCAGTACTTC. It specifies CASSYSGGRYEQYF.

The chain recombines TRBV2 with TRBJ1-5; D remains ambiguous. This CDR3 contains 16 residues. Trimming left V 7 bases short and J 1 base short, with 17 bases between. Looked up from germline, CDR1 is SNHLY and CDR2 is FYNNEI. In DNA form, the CDR3 reads TGTGCCAGCAAATTAGGTCCAGGTGGGAGCAATCAGCCCCAGCATTTT. This codes for CASKLGPGGSNQPQHF.

This chain connects TRBV5-1 to TRBJ1-1, with 11 positions matching TRBD1. Germline trimming cut 6 bases from V and 7 bases from J; bases unmatched to any gene: 8. The CDR3 loop spans 14 amino acids. Germline CDR1 reads SGHRS; CDR2 reads YFSETQ. CDR3 nucleotides: TGCGCCAGCAACTTCGGACAGGGGGCGTATGAAGCTTTCTTT. Its protein is CASNFGQGAYEAFF. The full variable domain, its missing parts supplied by reference TRBV5-1 and TRBJ1-1, is KAGVTQTPRYLIKTRGQQVTLSCSPISGHRSVSWYQQTPGQGLQFLFEYFSETQRNKGNFPGRFSGRQFSNSRSEMNVSTLELGDSALYLCASNFGQGAYEAFFGQGTRLTVV.

This clone is a singleton in its sample. This chain connects TRBV3-1 (or the pseudogene TRBV3-2) to TRBJ1-1; maybe TRBD1 (6 bases). Trimming shortened V by 3 bases and J by 6 bases, and 14 bases separated the two germline ends. This CDR3 has 14 amino acids. Germline CDR1 reads LGHDT; CDR2 reads YNNKEL (reference sequence). The CDR3 loop reads CASSHQGSMAEAFF. The CDR3 coding sequence is TGTGCCAGCAGCCATCAGGGGAGCATGGCTGAAGCTTTCTTT.

The chain uses TRBV18 and TRBJ1-2, with TRBD1 matching over 10 bases. The J segment lost 4 bases and the V segment lost 0 bases, leaving 2 bases of the junction unmatched. The V gene's germline CDR1 is KGHSH and CDR2 LQKENI. The CDR3 consists of 15 residues. CDR3 DNA sequence: TGTGCCAGCTCACCACCCCGGGACAGGGGCTATGGCTACACCTTC. This codes for CASSPPRDRGYGYTF.

The V and J genes are TRBV7-9 and TRBJ1-3; 7 bases map to TRBD1. The CDR3 covers 12 residues. Germline lookup yields CDR1 SEHNR and CDR2 FQNEAQ (reference sequence). The junction had 6 bases not matched to a gene; V was cut back by 10 bases and J by 6 bases. The DNA of the CDR3 is TGTGCCACCAGGGACAGTGCAAACACCATATATTTT. It translates to CATRDSANTIYF.

The chain carries TRBV14 and TRBJ1-2, with 11 bases matching TRBD1. This CDR3 has 13 amino acids. With 4 bases clipped from V and 8 bases from J, the junction kept 3 bases outside the gene matches. Germline lookup yields CDR1 SGHDN and CDR2 FVKESK. The CDR3 DNA reads TGTGCCAGCAGCCCAAGGACAGGGGGCGGCTACACCTTC. Protein: CASSPRTGGGYTF.

The gene calls are TRBV4-2 and TRBJ2-2; the D gene is possibly TRBD2 (5 bases). V was cut by 6 bases and J by 3 bases, with 14 bases left in between. This CDR3 comprises 15 residues. Looked up from germline, CDR1 is LGHNA and CDR2 is YNFKEQ. CDR3 sequence: CASRDLARDTGELFF. DNA of the CDR3: TGTGCCAGCAGAGACCTAGCTCGGGACACCGGGGAGCTGTTTTTT.

This chain links TRBV2 with TRBJ1-4; D is uncertain. CDR3 length equals 15 residues. Germline CDR1 SNHLY, CDR2 FYNNEI. V lost 1 base, J lost 0 bases, and 6 bases lay in between. The CDR3: CASSEVQATNEKLFF. CDR3 coding DNA: TGTGCCAGCAGTGAAGTGCAGGCAACTAATGAAAAACTGTTTTTT.

This chain joins TRBV19 and TRBJ2-1, with 11 bases aligning to TRBD2. After removal of 4 bases from V and 5 bases from J, the junction contained 7 bases not matched to a gene. Germline V gene sequence: CDR1 LNHDA, CDR2 SQIVND (reference sequence). The CDR3 is made up of 16 amino acids. CDR3 DNA sequence: TGTGCCAGTAGTAAAATAGCGGGGGGGCCCAACAATGAGCAGTTCTTC. Encoded protein: CASSKIAGGPNNEQFF.

The V gene is TRBV5-1, the J gene TRBJ2-1; a possible D gene is TRBD2 (5 bases). V was clipped by 3 bases and J by 7 bases, with 14 bases between them. The CDR3 loop spans 14 amino acids. CDR1 and CDR2 (germline): SGHRS, YFSETQ. This CDR3 reads CASSWSRGENEQFF. In DNA form, the CDR3 reads TGCGCCAGCAGCTGGAGCCGGGGAGAGAATGAGCAGTTCTTC.

V gene TRBV2 combines with J gene TRBJ1-5; 7 nucleotides match TRBD1. The CDR3 extends over 14 amino acids. Germline V gene lookup returns CDR1 SNHLY and CDR2 FYNNEI. Trimming cost V 6 bases and J 5 bases; bases outside gene matches: 7. In DNA, the CDR3 is TGTGCCAGCAGCCGCGGACAGGTAGATCAGCCCCAGCATTTT. Translation: CASSRGQVDQPQHF.

The genes are TRBV9 and TRBJ1-4, with D unclear. This CDR3 is 12 amino acids long. Germline loops: CDR1 SGDLS, CDR2 YYNGEE. V was trimmed by 3 bases and J by 2 bases, leaving 2 bases between them. The CDR3 bases are TGTGCCAGCAGCGCGACTAATGAAAAACTGTTTTTT. Residues: CASSATNEKLFF.

The chain couples TRBV6-5 to TRBJ1-2; 7 nucleotides match TRBD1. The V gene end was trimmed by 6 bases and the J gene end by 8 bases; junction bases not matched to a gene: 6. CDR1 is MNHEY and CDR2 is SVGAGI in the germline V gene. The CDR3 consists of 12 residues. The CDR3 nucleotides are TGTGCCAGCAGCTCGGGACAGTCAGGCTACACCTTC. Translation: CASSSGQSGYTF.

The chain recombines TRBV19 with TRBJ2-2; TRBD2 matches 9 bases. Germline values: CDR1 LNHDA, CDR2 SQIVND (reference sequence). CDR3 size: 16 residues. V was clipped by 2 bases and J by 4 bases; unmatched bases: 5. The CDR3 loop is CASSIIAGAFTGELFF. CDR3 sequence (DNA): TGTGCCAGTAGTATAATAGCGGGGGCCTTCACCGGGGAGCTGTTTTTT.

In the case of this clone: The junction shows a germline mismatch at one end, possibly a read error. The chain employs TRBV20-1 and TRBJ2-7, with TRBD2 matching 7 bases. This CDR3 is 11 amino acids long. Germline V gene lookup returns CDR1 DFQATT and CDR2 SNEGSKA (reference sequence). The CDR3 DNA follows: TGCAGTGCTAGGGCGGCAGGGAGGGCCCTATTC. It encodes CSARAAGRALF.

The V and J genes are TRBV19 and TRBJ1-5; possible D gene TRBD1, 6 bases. The V end was cut by 4 bases, the J end by 6 bases, with 13 bases between. Germline V gives CDR1 LNHDA, CDR2 SQIVND (reference sequence). The CDR3 runs 14 residues. The CDR3, as DNA: TGTGCCAGTAGTACCGGGAGGGGGGCTCAGCCCCAGCATTTT. It translates to CASSTGRGAQPQHF.

This clone was recorded once. The chain employs TRBV11-2 and TRBJ1-2; TRBD1 aligns across 8 bases. CDR1 and CDR2 (germline): SGHAT, FQNNGV. The CDR3 totals 15 residues. V trimming: 0 bases; J trimming: 2 bases; junction bases outside the gene matches: 2. The CDR3 protein is CASSLDRDRNYGYTF. In DNA, the CDR3 is TGTGCCAGCAGCTTAGATAGGGACAGGAACTATGGCTACACCTTC. Looking up the rest from reference TRBV11-2 and TRBJ1-2 gives the full variable domain: EAGVAQSPRYKIIEKRQSVAFWCNPISGHATLYWYQQILGQGPKLLIQFQNNGVVDDSQLPKDRFSAERLKGVDSTLKIQPAKLEDSAVYLCASSLDRDRNYGYTFGSGTRLTVV.

The chain is built from TRBV3-1 (or the pseudogene TRBV3-2) and TRBJ2-5; 7 nucleotides match TRBD1. V gave up 8 bases and J gave up 1 base; unmatched junction bases: 4. CDR1 is LGHDT and CDR2 is YNNKEL in the germline V gene (reference sequence). The CDR3 extends over 13 amino acids. The DNA of the CDR3 is TGTGCCAGCCGGGACAGAGCCCAAGAGACCCAGTACTTC. This gives the protein CASRDRAQETQYF.

The chain joins TRBV5-6 to TRBJ2-7; no clear D. Trimming took 5 bases from V and 1 from J, leaving 13 bases between them. The germline CDR1 and CDR2 sequences are SGHDT and YYEEEE. This CDR3 comprises 14 residues. CDR3 DNA sequence: TGTGCCAGCAGATTGAACTGGGCATCCTACGAGCAGTACTTC. The encoded protein is CASRLNWASYEQYF.

The V and J genes are TRBV12-3 or TRBV12-4 and TRBJ2-1; TRBD2 is a possible D gene (6 bases). V lost 4 bases and J 8 bases, leaving 12 bases between the germline ends. This CDR3 has 13 amino acids. The CDR3 coding sequence is TGTGCCAGCAGTTCCGGGGGTGAGGATGAGCAGTTCTTC. Translation: CASSSGGEDEQFF.

The V gene is TRBV4-2, the J gene TRBJ2-3; 7 bases map to TRBD2. CDR1 and CDR2 from the germline V gene are LGHNA and YNFKEQ. This CDR3 comprises 14 residues. Trimming removed 0 bases from V and 6 bases from J; junction bases left unmatched: 3. The CDR3 DNA reads as TGTGCCAGCAGCCAAGAGACTAGCTGGGATACGCAGTATTTT. Protein sequence: CASSQETSWDTQYF.

J is TRBJ2-5 and V is TRBV7-9; TRBD1 aligns across 9 bases. With V trimmed by 5 bases and J by 0 bases, 7 bases remained unmatched. Germline V CDR1 and CDR2: SEHNR, FQNEAQ (reference sequence). CDR3 length equals 16 residues. CDR3 coding DNA: TGTGCCAGCAGCCTAGGACAGGGGTCGTACCAAGAGACCCAGTACTTC. Residues: CASSLGQGSYQETQYF.

This chain connects TRBV5-6 to TRBJ2-2; 14 positions match TRBD2. The CDR3 runs 16 residues. V lost 2 bases to trimming and J lost 5 bases; unmatched junction nucleotides: 2. In germline, CDR1 is SGHDT, CDR2 YYEEEE. The DNA of the CDR3 is TGTGCCAGCAGCTTCGGACTAGCGGGGGGAACCGGGGAGCTGTTTTTT. As protein: CASSFGLAGGTGELFF.